This T cell receptor beta chain is from a study of T cells in localized non-small cell lung cancer (dated by TCRdb to about 2020). Context from the whole study: T cell repertoires of fewer than 250 early-stage NSCLC patients were analyzed, with tumors being compared against uninvolved tumor-adjacent lungs. The cohort was made up of a few hundred treatment-naive NSCLC patients whose localized lung tumors had been resected. NSCLC patients had a mean age of roughly 69 years, and fewer than 150 were male and 107 female. The full study reports these points: Uninvolved tumor-adjacent lung showed the highest T cell clonality, higher than tumor, which suggests more focused antigenic responses in the uninvolved tumor-adjacent lung. Since the design was exploratory, TCR variables were selected using unadjusted p-values with no false-discovery rate correction. Higher blood T cell density associated with longer overall survival, while higher adjacent-lung clonality associated with shorter survival. A median of roughly 50 of the top 100 tumor clones turned up in the paired uninvolved adjacent lung, and fewer than 35 of those clones also ranked among the top 100 of that same adjacent lung. Multi-region tumor sequencing was not performed, so intratumor heterogeneity could not be excluded.

This clone was seen only once. Its antigen is still unknown. Per-base quality was not reported, and no clone a single base away is much larger than it. TCR beta CDR3 regions were sequenced from DNA using the immunoSEQ Assay. The original pipeline was this. T cell density was computed as TCR beta template counts normalized to usable DNA estimated by amplifying housekeeping genes. The preseqR package was used to estimate richness by extrapolating to 400,000 templates for PBMC samples and to 120,000 templates for tissue samples. Clonality was defined as one minus Pielou's evenness. To identify tissue-enriched TCRs, differential abundance testing was run on productive amino-acid clonotypes with a minimum total count of 5 and an alpha of 0.1. The Jaccard Index and the Morisita Overlap Index were used to measure how much the repertoires overlapped between compartments. GLIPH clustered TCR beta CDR3s with public tetramer-defined viral CDR3s; viral motifs required at least three viral sequences plus V-gene enrichment. Held by TCRdb, this immuneACCESS table contains in-frame sequences only and omits some clones. Under half of the omission traces to an unresolved V gene where checked; the cause of the rest is unknown. V, J and clone size were drawn from that table, and D and trimming were deduced from the DNA. In all, the sample holds 20,000 to 25,000 clones, and 70% to 90% of those were seen once. Clones ranked in the top ten supply over 6.5% of the sample.

Unmatched junction bases come to 3, with V trimmed by 7 bases and J by 6 bases. Looking up the germline V gene yields CDR1 SNHLY and CDR2 FYNNEI. Inclusive of the bounding cysteine and phenylalanine, the CDR3 is 13 residues long. CDR3 DNA is the only sequence kept; it has 39 bases, read in frame from the first base. At diagnosis, peripheral blood, uninvolved tumor-adjacent lung and tumor were collected and stored as a combination of fresh-frozen and FFPE material. Blood samples were analyzed as peripheral blood mononuclear cells for TCR repertoire profiling. The chain couples TRBV2 to TRBJ1-6; TRBD1 matches 7 bases in the middle. Sequenced here: peripheral blood, sampled before any cancer treatment. The sequence derives from a male donor at least 60 years old with stage I squamous cell lung carcinoma. At the DNA level, the sequence is TGTGCCAGCACCGGGACAGTTAATTCACCCCTCCACTTT. It specifies CASTGTVNSPLHF.